The 15 T cell receptor beta chains given below trace back to one sample, sequenced in a study of cytomegalovirus exposure and HLA in healthy donors. The PCR made use of 60 Vbeta and 13 Jbeta primers. Libraries were prepared by immunoSEQ multiplex PCR; TCRdb keeps only in-frame clonotypes and omits some of them. This table holds about 160,000 clones, roughly 80% found once. The sequenced sample was PBMCs. These receptors came from a male donor in good health and CMV-seronegative.

The chain is built from TRBV7-3 and TRBJ2-3, with 8 bases aligning to TRBD2. Germline V gives CDR1 SGHTA, CDR2 FQGTGA. The junction had 9 bases not matched to a gene; V was cut back by 6 bases and J by 4 bases. CDR3 length equals 15 residues. The CDR3: CASRPTGGDADTQYF. For the CDR3, the DNA is TGTGCCAGCAGGCCGACGGGGGGGGACGCAGATACGCAGTATTTT. Variable domain in full (rest from reference TRBV7-3 and TRBJ2-3): GAGVSQTPSNKVTEKGKYVELRCDPISGHTALYWYRQSLGQGPEFLIYFQGTGAADDSGLPNDRFFAVRPEGSVSTLKIQRTERGDSAVYLCASRPTGGDADTQYFGPGTRLTVL.

In DNA form, the CDR3 reads TGTGCCAGCAGCCTCTCCGGGACTGAGACAGATACGCAGTATTTT. Translated: CASSLSGTETDTQYF. The chain joins TRBV4-2 to TRBJ2-3; TRBD2 might be the D (6 bases). CDR1 LGHNA and CDR2 YNFKEQ come from the germline V gene. V was trimmed by 4 bases and J by 3 bases, leaving 14 bases between them. This CDR3 is 15 amino acids long.

V and J are TRBV6-1 and TRBJ2-7; 13 bases agree with TRBD2. Germline trimming cut 3 bases from V and 3 bases from J; bases unmatched to any gene: 2. CDR1 is MNHNS and CDR2 is SASEGT in the germline V gene. The CDR3 is 15 residues long. CDR3 protein: CASSEGLAGLYEQYF. The CDR3 DNA reads as TGTGCCAGCAGTGAGGGACTAGCGGGACTCTACGAGCAGTACTTC.

The chain joins TRBV19 to TRBJ2-7, with D maybe TRBD2 (5 bases). V gave up 2 bases and J gave up 3 bases, with 17 bases separating them. Germline CDR1 is LNHDA and CDR2 is SQIVND (reference sequence). The CDR3 length is 16 residues. The CDR3, as DNA: TGTGCCAGTAGTATATTGGCCGGCCCCCGGGGCTACGAGCAGTACTTC. Encoded protein: CASSILAGPRGYEQYF.

About this clone: Other DNA sequences in the sample encode the same CDR3. This chain uses TRBV28 with TRBJ1-1; D is unclear. The CDR3 runs to 12 residues. V was pared by 3 bases and J by 5 bases, with 7 bases between. Germline V gene sequence: CDR1 MDHEN, CDR2 SYDVKM. CDR3 region: CASSLRGTEAFF. The CDR3, as DNA: TGTGCCAGCAGTTTGCGAGGGACTGAAGCTTTCTTT.

The rearrangement uses TRBV5-6 and TRBJ2-5; the D is unclear. The CDR3 covers 13 residues. Between the trimmed V and J ends, which lost 1 base and 9 bases, there was a span of 13 bases. The germline gives CDR1 SGHDT, CDR2 YYEEEE. For the CDR3, the DNA is TGTGCCAGCAGCTTGCCGTCCGGAGCATCCCAGTACTTC. It is translated as CASSLPSGASQYF.

The rearrangement uses TRBV7-9 and TRBJ2-3, with D perhaps matching TRBD2 (5 bases). CDR3 length equals 15 residues. V was clipped by 5 bases and J by 4 bases, with 16 bases between them. CDR1 SEHNR and CDR2 FQNEAQ come from the germline V gene (reference sequence). The CDR3 coding sequence is TGTGCCAGCAGCGGGCGAAGCCGGGATCCAGATACGCAGTATTTT. Amino acid sequence: CASSGRSRDPDTQYF.

The gene calls are TRBV9 and TRBJ2-3; D remains unclear. Germline V gives CDR1 SGDLS, CDR2 YYNGEE. This CDR3 has 13 residues. Trimming took off 4 bases at V and 6 bases at J, with 12 bases between the two ends. The CDR3 here is CASSLMPRDTQYF. The CDR3 DNA follows: TGTGCCAGCAGCTTAATGCCGCGCGATACGCAGTATTTT.

V gene TRBV5-6 combines with J gene TRBJ2-7; a possible D gene is TRBD1 (5 bases). This CDR3 region has 15 residues. Germline CDR1 and CDR2: SGHDT and YYEEEE. The ends were cut back, 1 base at V and 0 bases at J, with 11 bases in the middle. The CDR3 DNA sequence: TGTGCCAGCAGCTTGAGGGGTGATAGCTCCTACGAGCAGTACTTC. Residues: CASSLRGDSSYEQYF.

As for this clone: Compared with germline, one end of the junction differs, possibly owing to a read error. The CDR3 coding sequence is TGCGCCGGCAGCTTGAGCCAGGGGAATCCTGAAGCTTTCTTT. Protein product: CAGSLSQGNPEAFF. This rearrangement joins TRBV5-1 to TRBJ1-1; weak D call: TRBD1 (6 bases). CDR1 and CDR2 from the germline V gene are SGHRS and YFSETQ. This CDR3 is built from 14 residues.

This clone was recorded once. The chain is built from TRBV30 and TRBJ1-5, with a possible D match to TRBD1 (5 bases). The V and J ends lost 0 bases and 7 bases respectively, with 10 bases between them. Germline-derived CDR1 and CDR2 are GTSNPN and SVGIG (reference sequence). This CDR3 is built from 13 residues. The CDR3 sequence: CAWSVGGAQPQHF. The CDR3, as DNA: TGTGCCTGGAGTGTCGGAGGGGCACAGCCCCAGCATTTT.

This chain connects TRBV10-3 to TRBJ1-2; D is possibly TRBD1 (6 bases). The germline gives CDR1 ENHRY, CDR2 SYGVKD. Trimming shortened V by 5 bases and J by 4 bases, and 17 bases separated the two germline ends. The CDR3 spans 15 residues. DNA of the CDR3: TGTGCCATCAGTTCCAGCGGGACATCCGTCTATGGCTACACCTTC. Its protein product is CAISSSGTSVYGYTF.

The rearrangement joins TRBV6-1 to TRBJ2-1; TRBD1 matches at 9 bases. The CDR3 has 15 residues. The V and J ends lost 6 bases and 3 bases, in that order; junction bases with no gene match: 6. CDR1 and CDR2 (germline): MNHNS, SASEGT. CDR3: CASRGDRDYYNEQFF. In DNA, the CDR3 is TGTGCCAGCAGGGGGGACAGGGATTACTACAATGAGCAGTTCTTC.

The CDR3 loop is CASSEVAGTVGNTIYF. DNA for the CDR3: TGCGCCAGCAGTGAGGTGGCAGGGACAGTCGGAAACACCATATATTTT. V and J are TRBV10-1 and TRBJ1-3; TRBD1 matches 7 bases. The junction had 8 bases not matched to a gene; V was cut back by 2 bases and J by 4 bases. CDR3 length: 16 residues. In germline, CDR1 is WNHNN, CDR2 SYGVQD (reference sequence).

The rearrangement links TRBV7-7 to TRBJ2-5; the match to TRBD2 covers 7 bases. Per germline, CDR1 SSHAT and CDR2 FNYEAQ (reference sequence). CDR3 length: 15 amino acids. Trimming at V came to 4 bases and at J to 2 bases, leaving 7 bases not matched to a gene. The CDR3 here is CASSSSGVQQETQYF. CDR3 sequence (DNA): TGTGCCAGCAGCTCTAGCGGCGTCCAACAAGAGACCCAGTACTTC.